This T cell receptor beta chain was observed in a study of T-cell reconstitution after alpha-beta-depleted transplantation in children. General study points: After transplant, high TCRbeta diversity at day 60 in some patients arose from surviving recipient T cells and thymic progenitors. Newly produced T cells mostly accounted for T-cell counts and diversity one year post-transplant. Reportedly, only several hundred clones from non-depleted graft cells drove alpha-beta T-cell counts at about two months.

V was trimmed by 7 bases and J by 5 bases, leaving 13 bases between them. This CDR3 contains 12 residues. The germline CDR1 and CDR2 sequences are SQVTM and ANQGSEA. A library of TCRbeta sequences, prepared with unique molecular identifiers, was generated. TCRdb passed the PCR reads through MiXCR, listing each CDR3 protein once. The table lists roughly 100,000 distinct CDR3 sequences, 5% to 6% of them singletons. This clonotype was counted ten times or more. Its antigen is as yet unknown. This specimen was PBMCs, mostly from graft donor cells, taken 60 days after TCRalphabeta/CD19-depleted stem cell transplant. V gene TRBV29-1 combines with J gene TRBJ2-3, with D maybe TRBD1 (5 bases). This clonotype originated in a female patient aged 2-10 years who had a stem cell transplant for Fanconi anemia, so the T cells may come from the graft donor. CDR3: CSGVPGRDTQYF. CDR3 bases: TGCAGCGGTGTCCCAGGGCGAGATACGCAGTATTTT.